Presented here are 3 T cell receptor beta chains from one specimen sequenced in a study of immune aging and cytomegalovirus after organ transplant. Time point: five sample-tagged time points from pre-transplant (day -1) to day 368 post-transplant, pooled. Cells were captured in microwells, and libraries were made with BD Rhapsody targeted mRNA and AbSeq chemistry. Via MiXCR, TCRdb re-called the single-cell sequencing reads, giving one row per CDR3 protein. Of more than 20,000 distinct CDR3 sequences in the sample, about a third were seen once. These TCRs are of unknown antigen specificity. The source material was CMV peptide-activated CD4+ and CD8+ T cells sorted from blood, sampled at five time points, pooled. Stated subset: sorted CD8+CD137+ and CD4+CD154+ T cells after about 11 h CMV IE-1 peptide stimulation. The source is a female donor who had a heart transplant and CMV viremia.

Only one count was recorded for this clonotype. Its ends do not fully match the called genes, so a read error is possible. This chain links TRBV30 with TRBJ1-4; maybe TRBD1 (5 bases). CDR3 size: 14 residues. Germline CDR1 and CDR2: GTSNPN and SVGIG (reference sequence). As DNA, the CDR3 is TGTGCCTGGAGTTGGAACAGGTTGGACGAAACACTGTTTTTT. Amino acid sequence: CAWSWNRLDETLFF. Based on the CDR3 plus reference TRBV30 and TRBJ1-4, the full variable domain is SQTIHQWPATLVQPVGSPLSLECTVEGTSNPNLYWYRQAAGRGLQLLFYSVGIGQISSEVPQNLSASRPQDRQFILSSKKLLLSDSGFYLCAWSWNRLDETLFFGSGTQLSVL.

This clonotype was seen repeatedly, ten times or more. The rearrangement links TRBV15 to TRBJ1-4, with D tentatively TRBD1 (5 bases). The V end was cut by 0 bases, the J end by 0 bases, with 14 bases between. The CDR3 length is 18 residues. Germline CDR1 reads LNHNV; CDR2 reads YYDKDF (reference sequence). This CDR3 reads CATSREAPGASTNEKLFF. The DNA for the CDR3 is TGTGCCACCAGCAGAGAGGCACCCGGGGCCTCAACTAATGAAAAACTGTTTTTT.

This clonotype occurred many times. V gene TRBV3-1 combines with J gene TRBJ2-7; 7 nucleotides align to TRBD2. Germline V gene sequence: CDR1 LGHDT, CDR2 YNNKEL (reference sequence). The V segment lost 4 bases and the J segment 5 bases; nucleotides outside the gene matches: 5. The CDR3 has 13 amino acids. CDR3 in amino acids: CASSRAGSDEQYF. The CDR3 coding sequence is TGTGCCAGCAGCCGAGCGGGAAGCGACGAGCAGTACTTC.